The next 24 T cell receptor beta chains were all read from a single sample in a study of blood T cell repertoires in COVID-19. Using immunoSEQ multiplex PCR, the repertoire was profiled, and TCRdb retains in-frame clones only, with some absent. This table has 260,000 or so clones, 80% to 90% appearing once. The sample consisted of PBMCs or T cells enriched from blood (not recorded which). All receptors come from a woman aged 25 to 45 with acute COVID-19.

The rearrangement joins TRBV7-2 to TRBJ2-2, with a weak D call TRBD1 (6 bases). The CDR3 sequence is 15 residues long. V was clipped by 5 bases and J by 7 bases, with 17 bases between them. CDR1 SGHTA and CDR2 FQGNSA come from the germline V gene. Written as DNA, the CDR3 is TGTGCCAGCAGCGACGGGACCCAGACAGGCGGGGAGCTGTTTTTT. Its protein product is CASSDGTQTGGELFF.

The chain recombines TRBV24-1 with TRBJ1-2; 7 positions match TRBD1. This CDR3 is 14 amino acids long. V shed 4 bases, J shed 5 bases, and the junction held 6 bases outside the gene matches. Germline V gene sequence: CDR1 KGHDR, CDR2 SFDVKD. CDR3 in DNA: TGTGCCACCAGTGACTCCGACAGGGAGTATGGCTACACCTTC. Protein sequence: CATSDSDREYGYTF.

The chain couples TRBV10-2 to TRBJ1-1, with D hard to call. CDR1 and CDR2 from the germline V gene are WSHSY and SAAADI. V was clipped by 8 bases and J by 6 bases, with 16 bases between them. CDR3 size: 13 residues. As DNA, the CDR3 is TGCGCCAGCGCACCCTCGGGTGCCTCTGAAGCTTTCTTT. Amino acid sequence: CASAPSGASEAFF.

The chain employs TRBV5-1 and TRBJ2-2, with D uncertain. The germline CDR1 and CDR2 sequences are SGHRS and YFSETQ. The germline V and J ends were trimmed by 7 bases and 7 bases, with 14 bases remaining between them. The CDR3 is 13 residues long. The chain's CDR3 is CASSRLGGGELFF. The CDR3 DNA reads TGCGCCAGCTCTCGATTAGGCGGCGGGGAGCTGTTTTTT.

The rearrangement links TRBV3-1 (or the pseudogene TRBV3-2) to TRBJ2-7; 9 nucleotides agree with TRBD2. The CDR3 is made up of 14 amino acids. Germline CDR1 is LGHDT and CDR2 is YNNKEL (reference sequence). V trimming: 2 bases; J trimming: 5 bases; junction bases outside the gene matches: 4. Written as DNA, the CDR3 is TGTGCCAGCAGCCAACTAGCGGGGAGGAACGAGCAGTACTTC. Amino acid sequence: CASSQLAGRNEQYF.

About this clone: Since a much larger clone is just one base distant, this may be a read error. Within the sample, other DNA sequences also encode this same CDR3. The chain has TRBV10-3 and TRBJ1-6, with TRBD1 matching 9 bases. The germline CDR1 and CDR2 sequences are ENHRY and SYGVKD. This CDR3 is built from 15 residues. CDR3 in DNA: TGCGCCATCAGTGAGTCTTTAGGGGACAGGGTTAACCTCCACTTT. Protein product: CAISESLGDRVNLHF.

To note about this clone: The same CDR3 arises from other DNA sequences in this sample as well. Written as DNA, the CDR3 is TGTGCCAGCAGCCAAGGAACAGGGGGGAACACTGAAGCTTTCTTT. This encodes CASSQGTGGNTEAFF. The chain uses TRBV3-1 (or the pseudogene TRBV3-2) and TRBJ1-1; 8 bases fit TRBD1. CDR3 length: 15 residues. Germline V gene sequence: CDR1 LGHDT, CDR2 YNNKEL (reference sequence). The trim removed 1 base at V and 1 base at J, leaving 2 bases unmatched.

The chain employs TRBV2 and TRBJ1-2; 9 nucleotides agree with TRBD1. The CDR3 spans 13 residues. Per germline, CDR1 SNHLY and CDR2 FYNNEI. The V gene end was trimmed by 8 bases and the J gene end by 2 bases; junction bases not matched to a gene: 3. The CDR3 spells CASRDRANYGYTF. For the CDR3, the DNA is TGTGCCAGCCGGGACAGGGCGAACTATGGCTACACCTTC.

The V gene is TRBV27, the J gene TRBJ2-2; D uncertain. Per the germline V gene, CDR1 is MNHEY and CDR2 is SMNVEV (reference sequence). V lost 2 bases to trimming and J lost 6 bases, with 10 bases between them. The length of the CDR3 is 14 residues. The CDR3 coding sequence is TGTGCCAGCAGTTTAGATCTAGACTCCGGGGAGCTGTTTTTT. Amino acid sequence: CASSLDLDSGELFF.

The V gene is TRBV3-1 (or the pseudogene TRBV3-2), the J gene TRBJ2-5; 8 bases are shared with TRBD2. The J segment lost 2 bases and the V segment lost 7 bases, leaving 12 bases of the junction unmatched. Germline loops: CDR1 LGHDT, CDR2 YNNKEL (reference sequence). The CDR3 runs 16 residues. The CDR3 DNA follows: TGTGCCAGCATGCCAGGGCTAGCGGGCGATCAAGAGACCCAGTACTTC. Translating it yields CASMPGLAGDQETQYF.

The V and J genes are TRBV3-1 (or the pseudogene TRBV3-2) and TRBJ2-5, with 8 bases fitting TRBD1. Germline-derived CDR1 and CDR2 are LGHDT and YNNKEL (reference sequence). Trimming took 3 bases from V and 4 from J; bases not matched to a gene: 10. This CDR3 has 16 amino acids. As DNA, the CDR3 is TGTGCCAGCAGCCACCACACACAGGGGGGCGGAGAGACCCAGTACTTC. Residues: CASSHHTQGGGETQYF.

V usage is TRBV6-5 and J usage is TRBJ2-7; 9 bases agree with TRBD1. The CDR3 sequence is 15 residues long. With V trimmed by 5 bases and J by 5 bases, 10 bases remained unmatched. CDR1 and CDR2 from the germline V gene are MNHEY and SVGAGI. The DNA of the CDR3 is TGTGCCAGCAGTCCAACAAGACAGGGGGACCACGAGCAGTACTTC. Encoded protein: CASSPTRQGDHEQYF.

The J gene is TRBJ1-1, the V gene TRBV6-5; TRBD1 agrees at 10 bases. Trimming at V came to 4 bases and at J to 5 bases, leaving 10 bases not matched to a gene. Germline assignment: CDR1 MNHEY and CDR2 SVGAGI. The CDR3 has 16 amino acids. The CDR3 loop reads CASSSQRTGGSTEAFF. The CDR3 nucleotides read TGTGCCAGCAGTTCCCAGAGGACAGGGGGGTCTACTGAAGCTTTCTTT.

The rearrangement links TRBV5-1 to TRBJ1-2, with 9 positions matching TRBD1. V shed 4 bases, J shed 5 bases, and the junction held 6 bases outside the gene matches. The length of the CDR3 is 14 residues. Per the germline V gene, CDR1 is SGHRS and CDR2 is YFSETQ. Here the CDR3 DNA reads TGCGCCAGCAGCCTCCGGGACAGGGAGTATGGCTACACCTTC. It is translated as CASSLRDREYGYTF.

The V and J genes are TRBV30 and TRBJ1-1; no definite D call. CDR1 is GTSNPN and CDR2 is SVGIG in the germline V gene (reference sequence). V shed 2 bases and J shed 5 bases, with 6 bases lying between them. The CDR3 has 11 residues. The CDR3 DNA sequence: TGTGCCTGGAGTCCCGGGACTGAAGCTTTCTTT. Translated, it gives CAWSPGTEAFF.

V is TRBV20-1 and J is TRBJ2-1; 7 bases align to TRBD2. In germline, CDR1 is DFQATT, CDR2 SNEGSKA (reference sequence). Losses at the gene ends were 3 bases for V and 8 bases for J; bases not matched to a gene: 19. This CDR3 has 17 residues. CDR3 sequence reads: CSASKIRSTGGIYEQFF. CDR3 bases: TGCAGTGCTAGTAAGATAAGGTCGACGGGGGGAATCTATGAGCAGTTCTTC.

The chain couples TRBV5-6 to TRBJ1-3, with 7 bases aligning to TRBD1. CDR3 length equals 16 residues. The V gene end was trimmed by 0 bases and the J gene end by 0 bases; junction bases not matched to a gene: 3. Germline loops: CDR1 SGHDT, CDR2 YYEEEE. The CDR3, as DNA: TGTGCCAGCAGCTTGGGGACAGGCTTCTCTGGAAACACCATATATTTT. It translates to CASSLGTGFSGNTIYF.

V and J are TRBV30 and TRBJ2-3; D gene uncertain. The CDR3 runs to 13 residues. Germline lookup yields CDR1 GTSNPN and CDR2 SVGIG (reference sequence). The V and J ends lost 3 bases and 1 base respectively, with 8 bases between them. CDR3 DNA sequence: TGTGCCTGGAGCAATAGTGGCACAGATACGCAGTATTTT. This encodes CAWSNSGTDTQYF.

The chain recombines TRBV18 with TRBJ2-5, with 11 bases matching TRBD2. This CDR3 comprises 17 residues. Germline CDR1 is KGHSH and CDR2 is LQKENI. Trimming at V came to 1 base and at J to 3 bases, leaving 7 bases not matched to a gene. CDR3 amino acids: CASSPRQMTSGEETQYF. The CDR3 bases are TGTGCCAGCTCACCACGGCAGATGACTAGCGGGGAAGAGACCCAGTACTTC.

This chain links TRBV19 with TRBJ2-2; D might be TRBD1 (6 bases). V lost 8 bases to trimming and J lost 13 bases, with 20 bases between them. Germline CDR1 reads LNHDA; CDR2 reads SQIVND (reference sequence). The CDR3 has 13 residues. CDR3 amino acids: CASSDSAGLGLFF. In nucleotides, the CDR3 is TGTGCCAGTTCGGACAGTGCGGGCCTGGGGCTGTTTTTT. The full variable domain, completed using reference TRBV19 and TRBJ2-2, is DGGITQSPKYLFRKEGQNVTLSCEQNLNHDAMYWYRQDPGQGLRLIYYSQIVNDFQKGDIAEGYSVSREKKESFPLTVTSAQKNPTAFYLCASSDSAGLGLFFGEGSRLTVL.

The CDR3 reads CASSPWGQVNTEAFF. The CDR3 DNA is TGTGCCAGCAGTCCCTGGGGACAGGTGAACACTGAAGCTTTCTTT. The rearrangement links TRBV27 to TRBJ1-1, with TRBD1 matching over 8 bases. The CDR3 runs 15 residues. Trimming at V came to 5 bases and at J to 0 bases, leaving 5 bases not matched to a gene. Looked up from germline, CDR1 is MNHEY and CDR2 is SMNVEV (reference sequence).

The CDR3 here is CASRKDSSNSPLHF. Written as DNA, the CDR3 is TGTGCCAGCAGAAAGGACAGCAGCAATTCACCCCTCCACTTT. This chain joins TRBV2 and TRBJ1-6; maybe TRBD1 (6 bases). The CDR3 is 14 amino acids. The germline V gene encodes CDR1 SNHLY and CDR2 FYNNEI. Trimming took off 6 bases at V and 7 bases at J, with 13 bases between the two ends.

CDR3 sequence reads: CAIRAGQGTSSYNSPLHF. CDR3 DNA sequence: TGTGCCATCAGAGCGGGACAGGGCACAAGCTCCTATAATTCACCCCTCCACTTT. The chain uses TRBV10-3 and TRBJ1-6; 9 nucleotides align to TRBD1. Looked up from germline, CDR1 is ENHRY and CDR2 is SYGVKD. The trim removed 6 bases at V and 0 bases at J, leaving 9 bases unmatched. The CDR3 contains 18 residues.

The chain joins TRBV19 to TRBJ1-1; TRBD1 aligns across 9 bases. There are 15 residues in the CDR3. The germline V gene has CDR1 LNHDA and CDR2 SQIVND (reference sequence). Germline trimming cut 6 bases from V and 4 bases from J; bases unmatched to any gene: 9. The CDR3 loop reads CASSDPGTGSTEAFF. As DNA, the CDR3 is TGTGCCAGTAGCGACCCTGGGACAGGGTCCACTGAAGCTTTCTTT.